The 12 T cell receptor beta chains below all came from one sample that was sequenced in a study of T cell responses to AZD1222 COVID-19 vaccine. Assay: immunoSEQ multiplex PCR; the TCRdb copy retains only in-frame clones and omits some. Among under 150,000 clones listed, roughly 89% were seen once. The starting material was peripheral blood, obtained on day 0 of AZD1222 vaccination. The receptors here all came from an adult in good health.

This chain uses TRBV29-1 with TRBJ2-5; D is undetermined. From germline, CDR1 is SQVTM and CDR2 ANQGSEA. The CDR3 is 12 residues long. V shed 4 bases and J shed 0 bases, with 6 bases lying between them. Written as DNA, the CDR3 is TGCAGCGTTGGGCAGCACCAAGAGACCCAGTACTTC. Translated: CSVGQHQETQYF.

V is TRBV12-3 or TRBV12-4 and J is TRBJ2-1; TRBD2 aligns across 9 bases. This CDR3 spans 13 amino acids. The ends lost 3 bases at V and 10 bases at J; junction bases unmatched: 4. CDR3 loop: CASSFGGRGEQFF. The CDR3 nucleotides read TGTGCCAGCAGTTTCGGCGGGAGGGGGGAGCAGTTCTTC.

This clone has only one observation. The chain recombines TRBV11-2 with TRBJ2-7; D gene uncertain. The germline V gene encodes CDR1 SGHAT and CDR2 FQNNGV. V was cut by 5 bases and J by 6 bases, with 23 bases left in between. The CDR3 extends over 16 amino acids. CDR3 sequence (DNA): TGTGCCAGCAGCCTCCGCCAGGTAGCTGTCCTACTCGAGCAGTACTTC. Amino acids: CASSLRQVAVLLEQYF.

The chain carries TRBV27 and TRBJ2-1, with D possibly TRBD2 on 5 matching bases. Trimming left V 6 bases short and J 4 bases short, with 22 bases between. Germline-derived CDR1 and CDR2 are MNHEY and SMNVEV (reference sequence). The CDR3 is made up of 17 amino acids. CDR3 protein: CASSYLRTAMGYNEQFF. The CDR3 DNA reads TGTGCCAGCAGCTACCTGCGGACTGCCATGGGTTACAATGAGCAGTTCTTC.

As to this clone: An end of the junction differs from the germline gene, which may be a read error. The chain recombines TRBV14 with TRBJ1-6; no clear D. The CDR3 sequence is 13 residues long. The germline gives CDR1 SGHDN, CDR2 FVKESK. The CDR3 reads CASSQDYISPLHF. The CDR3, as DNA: TGTGCCAGCAGCCAAGATTATATTTCACCCCTCCACTTT.

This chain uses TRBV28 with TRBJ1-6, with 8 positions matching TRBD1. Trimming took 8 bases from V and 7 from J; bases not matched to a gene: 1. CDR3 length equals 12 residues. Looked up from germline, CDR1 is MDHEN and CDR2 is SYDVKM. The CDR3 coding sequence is TGTGCCAGCCGGGACAGGAATTCACCCCTCCACTTT. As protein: CASRDRNSPLHF. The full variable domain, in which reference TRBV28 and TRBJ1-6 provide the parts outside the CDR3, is DVKVTQSSRYLVKRTGEKVFLECVQDMDHENMFWYRQDPGLGLRLIYFSYDVKMKEKGDIPEGYSVSREKKERFSLILESASTNQTSMYLCASRDRNSPLHFGNGTRLTVT.

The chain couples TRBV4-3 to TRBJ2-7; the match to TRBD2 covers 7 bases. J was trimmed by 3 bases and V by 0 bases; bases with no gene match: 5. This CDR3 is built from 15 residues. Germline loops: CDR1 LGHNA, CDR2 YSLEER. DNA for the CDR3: TGCGCCAGCAGCCAAGATCGGGGGGACTACTACGAGCAGTACTTC. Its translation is CASSQDRGDYYEQYF.

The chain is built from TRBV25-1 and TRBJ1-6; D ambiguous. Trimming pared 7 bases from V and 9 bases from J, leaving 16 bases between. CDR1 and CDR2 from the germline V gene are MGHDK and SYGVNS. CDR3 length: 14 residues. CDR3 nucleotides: TGTGCCAGCAATCATATGGGCGCGGGTTCACCCCTCCACTTT. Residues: CASNHMGAGSPLHF.

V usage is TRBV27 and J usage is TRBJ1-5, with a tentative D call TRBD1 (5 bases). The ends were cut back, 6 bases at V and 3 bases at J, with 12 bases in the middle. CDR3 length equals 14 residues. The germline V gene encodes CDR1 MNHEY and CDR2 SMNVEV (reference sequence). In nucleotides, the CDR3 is TGTGCCAGCAGGGGGCACAGGATCAATCAGCCCCAGCATTTT. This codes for CASRGHRINQPQHF.

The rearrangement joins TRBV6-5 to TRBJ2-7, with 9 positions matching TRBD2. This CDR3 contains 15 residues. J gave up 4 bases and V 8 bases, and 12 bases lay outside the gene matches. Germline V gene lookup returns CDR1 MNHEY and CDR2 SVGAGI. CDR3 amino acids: CASVGMAGGLYEQYF. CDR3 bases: TGTGCCAGCGTGGGGATGGCGGGAGGGTTGTACGAGCAGTACTTC.

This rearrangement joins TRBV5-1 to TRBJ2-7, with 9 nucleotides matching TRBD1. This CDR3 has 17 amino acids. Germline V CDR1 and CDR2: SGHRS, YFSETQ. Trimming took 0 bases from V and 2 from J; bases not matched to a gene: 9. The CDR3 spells CASSLAFFDRGAYEQYF. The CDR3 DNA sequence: TGCGCCAGCAGCTTGGCCTTCTTTGACAGGGGGGCCTACGAGCAGTACTTC.

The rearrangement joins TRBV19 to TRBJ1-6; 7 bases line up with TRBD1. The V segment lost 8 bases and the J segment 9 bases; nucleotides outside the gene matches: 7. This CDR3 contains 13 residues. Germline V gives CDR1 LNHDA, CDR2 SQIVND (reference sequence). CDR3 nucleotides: TGTGCCAGTGCAGGGGGTCTCGCTTCACCCCTCCACTTT. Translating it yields CASAGGLASPLHF. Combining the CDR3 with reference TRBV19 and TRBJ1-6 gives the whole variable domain DGGITQSPKYLFRKEGQNVTLSCEQNLNHDAMYWYRQDPGQGLRLIYYSQIVNDFQKGDIAEGYSVSREKKESFPLTVTSAQKNPTAFYLCASAGGLASPLHFGNGTRLTVT.